The 25 T cell receptor beta chains reported below all come from one sample, sequenced in a study of blood T cell repertoires in COVID-19. Sequencing was performed with immunoSEQ multiplex PCR; in TCRdb, only in-frame clones are kept and a portion is missing. The data show approximately 160,000 clones, approximately 88% seen once. The material sequenced was peripheral blood. The receptors stem from a woman aged 80 or older with active or convalescent COVID-19.

The sample holds one count of this clone. The rearrangement uses TRBV28 and TRBJ1-3; 7 bases are a match to TRBD1. The germline gives CDR1 MDHEN, CDR2 SYDVKM. The V and J ends lost 8 bases and 4 bases, in that order; junction bases with no gene match: 14. The length of the CDR3 is 16 residues. CDR3 sequence reads: CASRAPRQGVGNTIYF. DNA for the CDR3: TGTGCCAGCCGGGCCCCGAGACAGGGAGTCGGAAACACCATATATTTT. The entire variable domain, with the rest obtained from reference TRBV28 and TRBJ1-3, is as follows: DVKVTQSSRYLVKRTGEKVFLECVQDMDHENMFWYRQDPGLGLRLIYFSYDVKMKEKGDIPEGYSVSREKKERFSLILESASTNQTSMYLCASRAPRQGVGNTIYFGEGSWLTVV.

The genes are TRBV24-1 and TRBJ2-5, with 8 bases that match TRBD1. The CDR3 runs 12 residues. V shed 10 bases, J shed 5 bases, and the junction held 5 bases outside the gene matches. CDR1 is KGHDR and CDR2 is SFDVKD in the germline V gene. CDR3 nucleotides: TGTGCCACACAGGGGGACACGGAGACCCAGTACTTC. It translates to CATQGDTETQYF.

The chain carries TRBV5-1 and TRBJ1-1, with 8 bases aligning to TRBD1. The V segment lost 1 base and the J segment 4 bases; nucleotides outside the gene matches: 12. Germline CDR1 and CDR2: SGHRS and YFSETQ. The CDR3 has 17 amino acids. The CDR3 spells CASSLKEPGGRSTEAFF. The DNA of the CDR3 is TGCGCCAGCAGCTTGAAGGAACCAGGGGGCCGGAGCACTGAAGCTTTCTTT.

This clone came up a few times. The chain is built from TRBV6-4 and TRBJ2-3; a weak D match, TRBD1 (5 bases). CDR1 and CDR2 (germline): MRHNA, SNTAGT. V lost 7 bases, J lost 1 base, and 6 bases lay in between. The CDR3 has 12 amino acids. Here the CDR3 reads CASIGGTDTQYF. As DNA, the CDR3 is TGTGCCAGCATAGGGGGCACAGATACGCAGTATTTT.

This clone came up a few times. V usage is TRBV3-1 (or the pseudogene TRBV3-2) and J usage is TRBJ1-1; the match to TRBD1 covers 7 bases. Trimming removed 4 bases from V and 5 bases from J; junction bases left unmatched: 7. Germline CDR1 is LGHDT and CDR2 is YNNKEL (reference sequence). The CDR3 has 14 amino acids. The DNA of the CDR3 is TGTGCCAGCAGCCGACTGACAGGGATAACTGAAGCTTTCTTT. This gives the protein CASSRLTGITEAFF.

The J gene is TRBJ1-5, the V gene TRBV19; weak D call: TRBD1 (6 bases). The CDR3 loop spans 15 amino acids. Trimming took 7 bases from V and 10 from J, leaving 23 bases between them. Looked up from germline, CDR1 is LNHDA and CDR2 is SQIVND (reference sequence). CDR3 sequence: CASTQEQGRNRPQHF. For the CDR3, the DNA is TGTGCCAGTACCCAAGAGCAGGGGCGAAATCGACCCCAGCATTTT.

J is TRBJ1-2 and V is TRBV11-3; TRBD1 is a possible D gene (6 bases). The length of the CDR3 is 14 residues. Deletions cut 5 bases from V and 8 bases from J, with 18 bases between. Germline CDR1 and CDR2: SGHNT and YENEEA. CDR3 coding DNA: TGTGCCAGCAGCCCGCCGGGGTCAGGGGTCGGCTACACCTTC. Amino acid sequence: CASSPPGSGVGYTF. The variable domain in full, with the rest retrieved from reference TRBV11-3 and TRBJ1-2, is EAGVVQSPRYKIIEKKQPVAFWCNPISGHNTLYWYLQNLGQGPELLIRYENEEAVDDSQLPKDRFSAERLKGVDSTLKIQPAELGDSAVYLCASSPPGSGVGYTFGSGTRLTVV.

This clone was seen once. The V call is TRBV27, the J call TRBJ2-3; D unclear. V was pared by 4 bases and J by 15 bases, with 20 bases between. Germline V CDR1 and CDR2: MNHEY, SMNVEV (reference sequence). This CDR3 is 13 amino acids long. CDR3 sequence reads: CASSWFLTDTHYF. CDR3 sequence (DNA): TGTGCCAGCAGTTGGTTTTTAACAGATACTCATTATTTT.

The gene calls are TRBV11-2 and TRBJ1-5, with a possible D match to TRBD1 (6 bases). Germline lookup yields CDR1 SGHAT and CDR2 FQNNGV. The CDR3 has 14 residues. V lost 5 bases and J 4 bases, leaving 12 bases between the germline ends. The CDR3 bases are TGTGCCAGCAGCCCCGGGACAAATAATCAGCCCCAGCATTTT. This gives the protein CASSPGTNNQPQHF.

V is TRBV6-5 and J is TRBJ1-2, with D uncertain. Trimming took 4 bases from V and 0 from J, leaving 9 bases between them. Germline lookup yields CDR1 MNHEY and CDR2 SVGAGI. The CDR3 is 14 residues long. The CDR3 is CASSLTQTNYGYTF. The CDR3 DNA follows: TGTGCCAGCAGTTTAACACAAACTAACTATGGCTACACCTTC.

The chain has TRBV6-5 and TRBJ2-7, with 7 bases lining up with TRBD1. The trim removed 4 bases at V and 0 bases at J, leaving 6 bases unmatched. Germline CDR1 reads MNHEY; CDR2 reads SVGAGI. The CDR3 is made up of 15 amino acids. The CDR3 sequence is CASSSLQGSSYEQYF. Written as DNA, the CDR3 is TGTGCCAGCAGTTCTCTACAGGGGAGCTCCTACGAGCAGTACTTC.

V and J are TRBV5-8 and TRBJ2-3, with a weak D call TRBD2 (5 bases). The germline V and J ends were trimmed by 3 bases and 3 bases, with 14 bases remaining between them. This CDR3 is built from 15 residues. CDR1 SGHTS and CDR2 YDEGEE come from the germline V gene. CDR3 bases: TGTGCCAGCAGCTCGGGGAGTCTGGTTACAGATACGCAGTATTTT. Protein: CASSSGSLVTDTQYF.

V usage is TRBV19 and J usage is TRBJ2-5; 7 bases fit TRBD1. Germline CDR1 is LNHDA and CDR2 is SQIVND (reference sequence). This CDR3 region has 12 residues. The V and J ends lost 8 bases and 4 bases, in that order; junction bases with no gene match: 4. CDR3 nucleotides: TGTGCCAGTTCGCAGGGGGTAGAGACCCAGTACTTC. Encoded protein: CASSQGVETQYF.

The V and J genes are TRBV7-2 and TRBJ1-5; 7 bases match TRBD1. The germline gives CDR1 SGHTA, CDR2 FQGNSA. This CDR3 has 15 residues. The V gene end was trimmed by 4 bases and the J gene end by 2 bases; junction bases not matched to a gene: 5. The CDR3, as DNA: TGTGCCAGCAGCTCCAGACAGGGAGGCAATCAGCCCCAGCATTTT. Residues: CASSSRQGGNQPQHF.

The count of this clone is one. The chain is built from TRBV5-1 and TRBJ1-5; 11 bases line up with TRBD1. CDR1 and CDR2 from the germline V gene are SGHRS and YFSETQ. With 2 bases clipped from V and 6 bases from J, the junction kept 7 bases outside the gene matches. The CDR3 loop spans 16 amino acids. CDR3 DNA: TGCGCCAGCAGCTTTGATGGACAGGGGGCATTTCAGCCCCAGCATTTT. Residues: CASSFDGQGAFQPQHF.

The V and J genes are TRBV7-2 and TRBJ1-2; tentatively, D is TRBD1 (6 bases). Germline-derived CDR1 and CDR2 are SGHTA and FQGNSA. With 3 bases removed from V and 2 bases from J, the gap between germline ends came to 13 bases. This CDR3 is 15 amino acids long. CDR3 protein: CASSFAQGLNYGYTF. DNA of the CDR3: TGTGCCAGCAGCTTCGCACAGGGCTTGAACTATGGCTACACCTTC.

The rearrangement uses TRBV19 and TRBJ1-5; TRBD1 is a possible D gene (6 bases). Germline V CDR1 and CDR2: LNHDA, SQIVND (reference sequence). V was trimmed by 4 bases and J by 2 bases, leaving 9 bases between them. The CDR3 spans 14 residues. This CDR3 reads CASSRGRGNQPQHF. The CDR3 DNA sequence: TGTGCCAGTAGTAGGGGGCGAGGCAATCAGCCCCAGCATTTT.

The CDR3: CASSIEGQRNSPLHF. In DNA form, the CDR3 reads TGTGCCAGTAGTATAGAGGGACAGCGTAATTCACCCCTCCACTTT. The chain joins TRBV19 to TRBJ1-6, with 7 bases lining up with TRBD1. Germline trimming cut 0 bases from V and 6 bases from J; bases unmatched to any gene: 2. Germline V CDR1 and CDR2: LNHDA, SQIVND (reference sequence). The CDR3 has 15 amino acids.

The V gene is TRBV2, the J gene TRBJ2-3; 8 bases match TRBD2. The CDR3 is 12 amino acids. CDR1 is SNHLY and CDR2 is FYNNEI in the germline V gene. The trim removed 6 bases at V and 6 bases at J, leaving 2 bases unmatched. CDR3 nucleotide sequence: TGTGCCAGCAGGTCGGGGGGGGATACGCAGTATTTT. This encodes CASRSGGDTQYF. The variable domain in full, with the rest retrieved from reference TRBV2 and TRBJ2-3, is EPEVTQTPSHQVTQMGQEVILRCVPISNHLYFYWYRQILGQKVEFLVSFYNNEISEKSEIFDDQFSVERPDGSNFTLKIRSTKLEDSAMYFCASRSGGDTQYFGPGTRLTVL.

The J gene is TRBJ2-2, the V gene TRBV5-1; TRBD2 matches 15 bases. V shed 4 bases, J shed 7 bases, and the junction held 8 bases outside the gene matches. Germline lookup yields CDR1 SGHRS and CDR2 YFSETQ. CDR3 length: 17 residues. CDR3 loop: CASSPGLAGGLSGELFF. The CDR3 nucleotides are TGCGCCAGCAGCCCTGGACTAGCGGGGGGGCTGAGCGGGGAGCTGTTTTTT. The variable domain in full, completed from reference TRBV5-1 and TRBJ2-2, reads KAGVTQTPRYLIKTRGQQVTLSCSPISGHRSVSWYQQTPGQGLQFLFEYFSETQRNKGNFPGRFSGRQFSNSRSEMNVSTLELGDSALYLCASSPGLAGGLSGELFFGEGSRLTVL.

The chain recombines TRBV4-3 with TRBJ1-1; perhaps TRBD1 as D (5 bases). The CDR3 sequence is 16 residues long. The germline CDR1 and CDR2 sequences are LGHNA and YSLEER. The V end lost 0 bases, the J end lost 2 bases, and 13 bases lay between the germline ends. This chain's CDR3 is CASSQDWWRGNTEAFF. As DNA, the CDR3 is TGCGCCAGCAGCCAAGATTGGTGGAGGGGAAACACTGAAGCTTTCTTT.

This clone was observed a few times. The chain links TRBV6-6 to TRBJ2-7, with TRBD1 identical over 10 bases. Losses at the gene ends were 0 bases for V and 7 bases for J; bases not matched to a gene: 6. Germline V gives CDR1 MNHNY, CDR2 SVGAGI (reference sequence). The CDR3 totals 15 residues. CDR3 region: CASSYSGTGVEEQYF. The CDR3, as DNA: TGTGCCAGCAGTTACTCGGGGACAGGGGTGGAAGAGCAGTACTTC.

The chain is built from TRBV18 and TRBJ1-5; D may be TRBD1 (6 bases). This CDR3 contains 14 residues. Trimming removed 3 bases at V and 5 bases at J, with 11 bases between. Germline V gene data show CDR1 as KGHSH and CDR2 as LQKENI. CDR3 residues: CASSPAGADQPQHF. For the CDR3, the DNA is TGTGCCAGCTCACCCGCAGGGGCCGATCAGCCCCAGCATTTT.

This clone turned up a few times. V usage is TRBV5-1 and J usage is TRBJ2-3; D is possibly TRBD2 (6 bases). Germline CDR1 SGHRS, CDR2 YFSETQ. The ends were cut back, 4 bases at V and 0 bases at J, with 15 bases in the middle. There are 16 residues in the CDR3. CDR3 in DNA: TGCGCCAGCAGCCCATCACCGGGACTTAGCACAGATACGCAGTATTTT. This gives the protein CASSPSPGLSTDTQYF. The complete variable domain, with remaining parts taken from reference TRBV5-1 and TRBJ2-3, reads KAGVTQTPRYLIKTRGQQVTLSCSPISGHRSVSWYQQTPGQGLQFLFEYFSETQRNKGNFPGRFSGRQFSNSRSEMNVSTLELGDSALYLCASSPSPGLSTDTQYFGPGTRLTVL.

Turning to this clone: A junction boundary mismatches the germline segment, possibly from a read error. The chain links TRBV7-7 to TRBJ2-2; D ambiguous. The CDR3 totals 16 residues. Germline loops: CDR1 SSHAT, CDR2 FNYEAQ (reference sequence). The CDR3 region is CASSPSLAVNTGELFF. The DNA for the CDR3 is TGTGCTAGCAGCCCCTCGTTAGCAGTGAACACCGGGGAGCTGTTTTTT.